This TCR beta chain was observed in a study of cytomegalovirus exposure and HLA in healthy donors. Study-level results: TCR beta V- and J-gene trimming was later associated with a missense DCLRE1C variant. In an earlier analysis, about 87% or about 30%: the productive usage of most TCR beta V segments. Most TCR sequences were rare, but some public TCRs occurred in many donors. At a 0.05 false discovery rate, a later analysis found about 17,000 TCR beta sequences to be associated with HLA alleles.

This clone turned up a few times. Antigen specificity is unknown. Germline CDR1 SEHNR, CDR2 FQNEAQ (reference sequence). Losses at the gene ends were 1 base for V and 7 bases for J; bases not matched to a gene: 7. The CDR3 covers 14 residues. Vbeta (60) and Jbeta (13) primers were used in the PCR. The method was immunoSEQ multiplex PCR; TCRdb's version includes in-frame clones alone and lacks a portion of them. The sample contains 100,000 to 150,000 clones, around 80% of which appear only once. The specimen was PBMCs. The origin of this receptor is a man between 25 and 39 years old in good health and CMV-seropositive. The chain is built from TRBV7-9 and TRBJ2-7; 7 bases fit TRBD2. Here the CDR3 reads CASSLGGGRGEQYF. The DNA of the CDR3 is TGTGCCAGCAGCTTAGGAGGCGGGAGAGGAGAGCAGTACTTC.